The source of this TCR beta chain is a study of shared clonotypes between healthy human individuals. The material for each subset, its genomic DNA, was split evenly across several immunoSEQ plates. Per the original data handling: As immunoSEQ supplied junction-only sequences (without quality scores), filtering differed. TCRdb keeps only in-frame clones here, not all; method: immunoSEQ multiplex PCR. The V and J calls and the clone size are those of that table, but D and trimming were determined from the DNA. The profile shows fewer than 550,000 clones, over 75% of them singletons. This clone was seen more than once but under ten times. Sequencing was done on a sample of PBMCs. This receptor was identified in a woman between 40 and 55 years old in good health. Some clones in this sample may be carry-over from other donors' samples.

The CDR3 region is CASSPQGARPHTGELFF. The CDR3 DNA reads as TGTGCCAGCAGCCCGCAGGGGGCGCGTCCGCACACCGGGGAGCTGTTTTTT. The chain links TRBV11-2 to TRBJ2-2, with 8 nucleotides matching TRBD1. Unmatched junction bases numbered 11, after V lost 5 bases and J lost 3 bases. CDR3 length: 17 amino acids. Germline values: CDR1 SGHAT, CDR2 FQNNGV.